This T cell receptor (beta chain) was obtained from a study of blood T cell repertoires in COVID-19. Only in-frame clones appear in the TCRdb table, and some are missing; sequencing was by immunoSEQ multiplex PCR. The sample lists about 270,000 clones, 89% occurring once. Trimming stripped 4 bases from V and 2 bases from J, with 15 bases between. The CDR3 totals 15 residues. Per germline, CDR1 SGDLS and CDR2 YYNGEE. This receptor was taken from a man aged 50 to 59 with acute or convalescent COVID-19. The V and J genes are TRBV9 and TRBJ1-2, with a tentative D call TRBD1 (5 bases). Sequencing input: peripheral blood. CDR3 sequence: CASSQETGTNYGYTF. The CDR3 nucleotides are TGTGCCAGCAGCCAAGAAACAGGTACGAACTATGGCTACACCTTC. Looking up the rest from reference TRBV9 and TRBJ1-2 gives the full variable domain: DSGVTQTPKHLITATGQRVTLRCSPRSGDLSVYWYQQSLDQGLQFLIQYYNGEERAKGNILERFSAQQFPDLHSELNLSSLELGDSALYFCASSQETGTNYGYTFGSGTRLTVV.